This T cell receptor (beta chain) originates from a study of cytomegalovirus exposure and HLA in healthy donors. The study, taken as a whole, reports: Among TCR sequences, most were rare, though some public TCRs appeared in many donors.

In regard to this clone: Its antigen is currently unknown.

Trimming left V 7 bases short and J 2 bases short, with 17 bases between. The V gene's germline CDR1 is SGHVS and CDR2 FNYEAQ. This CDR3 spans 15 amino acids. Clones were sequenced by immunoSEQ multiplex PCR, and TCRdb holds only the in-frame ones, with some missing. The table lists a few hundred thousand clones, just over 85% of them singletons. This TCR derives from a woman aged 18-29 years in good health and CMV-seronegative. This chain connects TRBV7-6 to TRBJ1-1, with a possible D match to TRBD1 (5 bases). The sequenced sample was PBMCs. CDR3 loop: CASTGIGRANTEAFF. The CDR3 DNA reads TGTGCCAGCACGGGCATCGGCAGGGCTAACACTGAAGCTTTCTTT. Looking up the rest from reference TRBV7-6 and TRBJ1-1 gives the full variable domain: GAGVSQSPRYKVTKRGQDVALRCDPISGHVSLYWYRQALGQGPEFLTYFNYEAQQDKSGLPNDRFSAERPEGSISTLTIQRTEQRDSAMYRCASTGIGRANTEAFFGQGTRLTVV.